This T cell receptor beta chain came from a study of blood T cell repertoires in COVID-19. In the study overall: Sources were T cells, B-cell-depleted T cells, or PBMCs; the material itself was cDNA or gDNA.

As originally analysed: Reference gene primers were amplified, and this amplification served to estimate nucleated cell counts. The data were produced by immunoSEQ multiplex PCR, yet TCRdb's version contains in-frame clones alone and is incomplete. That table is the source of V, J and clone size, and D and trimming were worked out from the DNA. The sample lists around 160,000 clones, approximately 86% occurring once. Trimming shortened V by 1 base and J by 1 base, and 8 bases separated the two germline ends. This CDR3 comprises 15 residues. The germline V gene encodes CDR1 MGHRA and CDR2 YSYEKL. Grouping used clinical history reported by participants in a survey and questionnaire. Exposed participants encountered a COVID-19 case during the 2 weeks preceding study entry.

This clonotype originated in a woman aged 40 to 49 who had been exposed to COVID-19. The sequenced sample consisted of PBMCs or T cells enriched from blood (not recorded which). The chain carries TRBV4-1 and TRBJ1-5, with a possible D match to TRBD1 (5 bases). In DNA form, the CDR3 reads TGCGCCAGCAGCCAAGGGGGCGTAAGCAATCAGCCCCAGCATTTT. This codes for CASSQGGVSNQPQHF.